The sequence of this T cell receptor (beta chain) was determined in a study of shared clonotypes between healthy human individuals. Sequencing used immunoSEQ multiplex PCR; TCRdb keeps in-frame clones, though not all of them. The table lists approximately 2.5 million clones, roughly nine tenths of them singletons. Sequencing was done on a sample of naive CD4+ T cells sorted from blood. Subset here: CD45RA+ positively selected. The sequence derives from a man younger than 35 in good health.

CDR3 nucleotide sequence: TGTGCCAGCAGTCCTGGACAGAACTACAATGAGCAGTTCTTC. Translation: CASSPGQNYNEQFF. The V call is TRBV6-5, the J call TRBJ2-1, with a weak D call TRBD1 (6 bases). The CDR3 runs to 14 residues. From germline, CDR1 is MNHEY and CDR2 SVGAGI. V was trimmed by 5 bases and J by 3 bases, leaving 11 bases between them.